These 20 T cell receptor beta chains came from one sample sequenced in a study of shared clonotypes between healthy human individuals. Data came from immunoSEQ multiplex PCR; TCRdb stores just in-frame clones and leaves some out. The sample carries about 2.3 million clones, 92% recorded once. Specimen: naive CD4+ T cells from PBMCs. Subset defined: CD45RA+ positively selected. Receptors were obtained from a man aged 18 to 29 in good health. Some clones in this sample may be carry-over from other donors' samples.

The chain recombines TRBV29-1 with TRBJ2-7, with D tentatively TRBD2 (5 bases). This CDR3 has 13 amino acids. Germline loops: CDR1 SQVTM, CDR2 ANQGSEA. The V gene lost 5 bases and the J gene lost 4 bases, with 15 bases spanning the gap. CDR3 region: CSVTRALGYEQYF. The CDR3 region has the DNA TGCAGCGTTACGAGGGCCCTGGGGTACGAGCAGTACTTC.

The chain links TRBV7-9 to TRBJ2-1; 8 bases line up with TRBD2. The CDR3 has 18 residues. Germline loops: CDR1 SEHNR, CDR2 FQNEAQ (reference sequence). V lost 5 bases and J lost 4; bases outside the gene matches: 16. The CDR3 region is CASSAPVGRREAYNEQFF. Here the CDR3 DNA reads TGTGCCAGCAGCGCCCCTGTGGGACGGCGGGAGGCATACAATGAGCAGTTCTTC.

This chain uses TRBV5-1 with TRBJ2-2, with 11 nucleotides matching TRBD2. CDR1 is SGHRS and CDR2 is YFSETQ in the germline V gene. The CDR3 contains 16 residues. V lost 5 bases, J lost 10 bases, and 13 bases stayed unmatched. In DNA form, the CDR3 reads TGCGCCAGCAGGACTAGCGGGGTAGGGACCCCGGCGGAGCTGTTTTTT. This gives the protein CASRTSGVGTPAELFF.

This chain uses TRBV7-3 with TRBJ2-3; D gene unclear. The CDR3 is 18 residues long. The ends were cut back, 5 bases at V and 1 base at J, with 22 bases in the middle. Per germline, CDR1 SGHTA and CDR2 FQGTGA. The CDR3 loop is CASSVIPSLGDCTDTQYF. The DNA of the CDR3 is TGTGCCAGCAGCGTAATCCCGTCACTTGGGGATTGCACAGATACGCAGTATTTT.

The chain is built from TRBV7-9 and TRBJ2-5; the D gene is possibly TRBD1 (5 bases). Trimming left V 4 bases short and J 5 bases short, with 8 bases between. CDR3 length: 12 amino acids. Germline V gene lookup returns CDR1 SEHNR and CDR2 FQNEAQ (reference sequence). The chain's CDR3 is CASSYNRETQYF. As DNA, the CDR3 is TGTGCCAGCAGCTACAACAGGGAGACCCAGTACTTC.

This clone was detected only once. V gene TRBV28 combines with J gene TRBJ2-7, with TRBD1 as a possible D gene (6 bases). Germline assignment: CDR1 MDHEN and CDR2 SYDVKM. The CDR3 is 16 residues long. V gave up 4 bases and J gave up 0 bases, with 16 bases separating them. The CDR3 DNA sequence: TGTGCCAGCAGTTCCCCCGGACAGCCCTTCTCCTACGAGCAGTACTTC. Protein: CASSSPGQPFSYEQYF.

The chain employs TRBV28 and TRBJ1-4; no clear D gene. The CDR3 length is 11 residues. V was pared by 2 bases and J by 10 bases, with 5 bases between. Germline V CDR1 and CDR2: MDHEN, SYDVKM. Here the CDR3 DNA reads TGTGCCAGCAGTTTAAAAGTAAAACTGTTTTTT. Encoded protein: CASSLKVKLFF.

J is TRBJ1-2 and V is TRBV19, with D possibly matching TRBD1 (6 bases). The germline V gene has CDR1 LNHDA and CDR2 SQIVND (reference sequence). V shed 4 bases and J shed 4 bases, with 19 bases lying between them. The CDR3 loop spans 16 amino acids. CDR3 protein: CASSTRMTGSTYGYTF. DNA for the CDR3: TGTGCCAGTAGTACCCGGATGACAGGATCCACCTATGGCTACACCTTC.

The V and J genes are TRBV19 and TRBJ2-1, with D tentatively TRBD2 (5 bases). Trimming pared 7 bases from V and 7 bases from J, leaving 17 bases between. There are 14 residues in the CDR3. Germline V gene sequence: CDR1 LNHDA, CDR2 SQIVND (reference sequence). The CDR3: CASTPGLPTNEQFF. In DNA, the CDR3 is TGTGCCAGTACCCCCGGACTCCCCACTAATGAGCAGTTCTTC.

V is TRBV6-1 and J is TRBJ2-5; 8 bases fit TRBD1. From germline, CDR1 is MNHNS and CDR2 SASEGT. CDR3 size: 14 residues. V lost 6 bases to trimming and J lost 5 bases; unmatched junction nucleotides: 8. The CDR3 region is CASRPGQGYETQYF. DNA for the CDR3: TGTGCCAGCAGGCCTGGACAGGGCTACGAGACCCAGTACTTC.

The chain combines TRBV18 with TRBJ2-1, with a possible D match to TRBD2 (5 bases). The ends were cut back, 5 bases at V and 10 bases at J, with 15 bases in the middle. Per germline, CDR1 KGHSH and CDR2 LQKENI. There are 13 residues in the CDR3. Written as DNA, the CDR3 is TGTGCCAGCTCAGCCCAAGGAGGTCGCGAGCAGTTCTTC. Translated: CASSAQGGREQFF.

The chain's CDR3 is CASSPDFLGGTEAFF. In nucleotides, the CDR3 is TGTGCCAGCAGCCCGGACTTCCTGGGGGGCACTGAAGCTTTCTTT. The chain links TRBV11-2 to TRBJ1-1; a weak D match, TRBD1 (5 bases). Germline lookup yields CDR1 SGHAT and CDR2 FQNNGV. Trimming took 5 bases from V and 4 from J, leaving 17 bases between them. CDR3 length: 15 residues. Complete variable domain (other parts from reference TRBV11-2 and TRBJ1-1): EAGVAQSPRYKIIEKRQSVAFWCNPISGHATLYWYQQILGQGPKLLIQFQNNGVVDDSQLPKDRFSAERLKGVDSTLKIQPAKLEDSAVYLCASSPDFLGGTEAFFGQGTRLTVV.

V gene TRBV7-8 combines with J gene TRBJ2-3, with D unresolved. Germline V lookup: CDR1 SGHVS, CDR2 FQNEAQ. The CDR3 sequence is 13 residues long. Trimming took off 8 bases at V and 5 bases at J, with 14 bases between the two ends. The CDR3: CASSSPGIDTQYF. The CDR3 nucleotides read TGTGCCAGCTCCTCCCCCGGTATAGATACGCAGTATTTT.

This chain connects TRBV5-4 to TRBJ1-2; D is undetermined. CDR1 is SGHNT, CDR2 YYREEE, per germline (reference sequence). The CDR3 has 14 amino acids. Trimming took off 1 base at V and 0 bases at J, with 7 bases between the two ends. This chain's CDR3 is CASSLSPANYGYTF. The CDR3 DNA sequence: TGTGCCAGCAGCTTGTCTCCGGCTAACTATGGCTACACCTTC.

The chain employs TRBV5-1 and TRBJ1-1; possible D gene TRBD1, 5 bases. Germline V gene data show CDR1 as SGHRS and CDR2 as YFSETQ. The CDR3 has 16 residues. The V and J ends lost 3 bases and 0 bases respectively, with 15 bases between them. CDR3 bases: TGCGCCAGCAGCTATTCCGGGACGGACATGAACACTGAAGCTTTCTTT. It is translated as CASSYSGTDMNTEAFF.

Comments on this clone: At one of its ends the junction is not consistent with the germline gene, which may arise from a read error. The genes are TRBV6-6 and TRBJ1-2, with TRBD1 identical over 10 bases. This CDR3 contains 14 residues. Germline V gene lookup returns CDR1 MNHNY and CDR2 SVGAGI (reference sequence). CDR3 nucleotides: TGTGCCAGCAGTCGAACCGGGACAGGGGCCATTCACAACTTC. Protein sequence: CASSRTGTGAIHNF.

The chain is built from TRBV6-6 and TRBJ1-4, with 7 bases aligning to TRBD1. CDR3 length: 16 residues. Trimming cost V 2 bases and J 4 bases; bases outside gene matches: 7. CDR1 and CDR2 (germline): MNHNY, SVGAGI (reference sequence). The CDR3 DNA reads TGTGCCAGCAGTTACCCTGCAGACAGGGATAATGAAAAACTGTTTTTT. Its protein is CASSYPADRDNEKLFF.

V is TRBV30 and J is TRBJ2-5; D possibly uses TRBD1 or TRBD2 (6 bases each). With 0 bases removed from V and 6 bases from J, the gap between germline ends came to 14 bases. The CDR3 is made up of 14 amino acids. Looked up from germline, CDR1 is GTSNPN and CDR2 is SVGIG (reference sequence). The CDR3 nucleotides are TGTGCCTGGAGTGTATTCCTAGGGGGGAAGACCCAGTACTTC. Protein sequence: CAWSVFLGGKTQYF.

This clone has a single count. The chain links TRBV28 to TRBJ2-5; D possibly corresponds to TRBD1 (6 bases). The germline V and J ends were trimmed by 5 bases and 0 bases, with 10 bases remaining between them. The CDR3 extends over 14 amino acids. Germline assignment: CDR1 MDHEN and CDR2 SYDVKM. The CDR3 region is CASSGRDNQETQYF. The CDR3 coding sequence is TGTGCCAGCAGTGGCCGGGACAACCAAGAGACCCAGTACTTC. The full variable domain, in which reference TRBV28 and TRBJ2-5 provide the parts outside the CDR3, is DVKVTQSSRYLVKRTGEKVFLECVQDMDHENMFWYRQDPGLGLRLIYFSYDVKMKEKGDIPEGYSVSREKKERFSLILESASTNQTSMYLCASSGRDNQETQYFGPGTRLLVL.

The chain joins TRBV29-1 to TRBJ2-5, with 8 positions matching TRBD2. V was clipped by 4 bases and J by 5 bases; unmatched bases: 15. Germline V CDR1 and CDR2: SQVTM, ANQGSEA. CDR3 size: 16 residues. CDR3 nucleotide sequence: TGCAGCGTTGGACGGTTACTAGCGGAGACTGGGGAGACCCAGTACTTC. The encoded protein is CSVGRLLAETGETQYF. The full variable domain, rest sourced from reference TRBV29-1 and TRBJ2-5, is SAVISQKPSRDICQRGTSLTIQCQVDSQVTMMFWYRQQPGQSLTLIATANQGSEATYESGFVIDKFPISRPNLTFSTLTVSNMSPEDSSIYLCSVGRLLAETGETQYFGPGTRLLVL.